These 16 T cell receptor beta chains share one sample of origin, sequenced in a study of blood T cell repertoires in COVID-19. The assay was immunoSEQ multiplex PCR, and TCRdb's table has in-frame clones only and misses some. The sample consists of some 200,000 clones, 80% to 90% of them appearing once. The specimen was peripheral blood. Receptors originate from a woman aged 45-65 years with acute or convalescent COVID-19.

This chain connects TRBV7-9 to TRBJ1-3, with D uncertain. Trimming pared 1 base from V and 0 bases from J, leaving 7 bases between. Germline CDR1 reads SEHNR; CDR2 reads FQNEAQ (reference sequence). This CDR3 contains 15 residues. CDR3 nucleotides: TGTGCCAGCAGCTTAGTATCCAGCTCTGGAAACACCATATATTTT. It is translated as CASSLVSSSGNTIYF.

The rearrangement links TRBV7-2 to TRBJ2-2; D is unresolved. The CDR3 sequence is 12 residues long. V was clipped by 4 bases and J by 7 bases, with 7 bases between them. Germline V lookup: CDR1 SGHTA, CDR2 FQGNSA. CDR3 residues: CASSSYGGELFF. In DNA, the CDR3 is TGTGCCAGCAGCTCCTACGGCGGGGAGCTGTTTTTT.

The chain couples TRBV5-1 to TRBJ2-3; 12 positions agree with TRBD2. The CDR3 length is 15 residues. CDR1 and CDR2 from the germline V gene are SGHRS and YFSETQ. V trimming: 3 bases; J trimming: 5 bases; junction bases outside the gene matches: 4. In DNA form, the CDR3 reads TGCGCCAGCAGCTCTAGCGGGGGGGCTGTAGATACGCAGTATTTT. Translation gives CASSSSGGAVDTQYF.

V is TRBV19 and J is TRBJ2-7; 9 bases map to TRBD1. V lost 4 bases and J lost 6; bases outside the gene matches: 1. Germline values: CDR1 LNHDA, CDR2 SQIVND (reference sequence). This CDR3 comprises 12 residues. The CDR3 protein is CASSRTGVEQYF. The CDR3 DNA is TGTGCCAGTAGTAGGACAGGGGTCGAGCAGTACTTC.

This clone was counted a few times. The V gene is TRBV5-4, the J gene TRBJ2-5; no firm D call. The CDR3 is 11 residues long. The V end was cut by 1 base, the J end by 5 bases, with 3 bases between. In germline, CDR1 is SGHNT, CDR2 YYREEE (reference sequence). CDR3 region: CASSLLETQYF. The CDR3 region has the DNA TGTGCCAGCAGCTTGCTTGAGACCCAGTACTTC.

The CDR3 nucleotides read TGTGCCTGGAGCGTAACCCGACAGCTCTACACCTTC. Protein product: CAWSVTRQLYTF. The gene calls are TRBV30 and TRBJ1-2; D is possibly TRBD1 (5 bases). The length of the CDR3 is 12 residues. Trimming shortened V by 3 bases and J by 10 bases, and 15 bases separated the two germline ends. The V gene's germline CDR1 is GTSNPN and CDR2 SVGIG (reference sequence).

J is TRBJ2-5 and V is TRBV7-2, with 15 positions matching TRBD2. The CDR3 is 18 amino acids. J gave up 7 bases and V 1 base, and 10 bases lay outside the gene matches. Germline V gives CDR1 SGHTA, CDR2 FQGNSA. CDR3 DNA: TGTGCCAGCAGCTTAGTCGGGACTAGCGGGAGGATAGGAGGGACCCAGTACTTC. This encodes CASSLVGTSGRIGGTQYF.

This chain links TRBV6-2 or TRBV6-3 with TRBJ1-5, with D possibly matching TRBD1 (6 bases). The germline gives CDR1 MNHEY, CDR2 SVGEGT. CDR3 size: 18 residues. V was clipped by 2 bases and J by 4 bases, with 21 bases between them. DNA for the CDR3: TGTGCCAGCAGTTACCTCGGGGGGGCGGCTTTCCCGAATCAGCCCCAGCATTTT. Amino acid sequence: CASSYLGGAAFPNQPQHF.

The V gene is TRBV24-1, the J gene TRBJ1-2, with D hard to call. Looked up from germline, CDR1 is KGHDR and CDR2 is SFDVKD. CDR3 length equals 14 residues. Deletions cut 4 bases from V and 4 bases from J, with 12 bases between. The CDR3 loop is CATSESGDTYGYTF. In DNA form, the CDR3 reads TGTGCCACCAGTGAGTCGGGTGATACCTATGGCTACACCTTC.

The chain is built from TRBV18 and TRBJ2-7; D may be TRBD1 (6 bases). CDR1 and CDR2 (germline): KGHSH, LQKENI. Trimming cost V 3 bases and J 0 bases, with 12 bases left between them. This CDR3 has 15 residues. CDR3 sequence (DNA): TGTGCCAGCTCACCGAGGACAGTTAGCTCCTACGAGCAGTACTTC. Translating it yields CASSPRTVSSYEQYF.

V and J are TRBV19 and TRBJ2-7; 12 bases map to TRBD1. The CDR3 loop spans 14 amino acids. Germline V lookup: CDR1 LNHDA, CDR2 SQIVND (reference sequence). The V segment lost 8 bases and the J segment 4 bases; nucleotides outside the gene matches: 6. The chain's CDR3 is CASDRGQGAYEQYF. For the CDR3, the DNA is TGTGCCAGTGACCGGGGACAGGGGGCGTACGAGCAGTACTTC.

Only one count was recorded for this clone. J is TRBJ1-1 and V is TRBV13; TRBD1 matches at 7 bases. Unmatched junction bases numbered 16, after V lost 0 bases and J lost 6 bases. The CDR3 consists of 18 residues. Germline lookup yields CDR1 PRHDT and CDR2 FYEKMQ (reference sequence). This CDR3 is CASSLGANRDQGVAEAFF. Written as DNA, the CDR3 is TGTGCCAGCAGCTTAGGGGCAAACCGGGACCAGGGGGTGGCTGAAGCTTTCTTT.

J is TRBJ2-3 and V is TRBV15; 10 nucleotides match TRBD1. Germline V lookup: CDR1 LNHNV, CDR2 YYDKDF (reference sequence). This CDR3 is 19 amino acids long. J gave up 5 bases and V 3 bases, and 17 bases lay outside the gene matches. CDR3 nucleotides: TGTGCCACCAGCAGCCCGATGAAAGCGGGACAGGGGATTGGAGATACGCAGTATTTT. This encodes CATSSPMKAGQGIGDTQYF.

This clone occurred a few times. V usage is TRBV7-2 and J usage is TRBJ1-2; D may be TRBD1 (5 bases). V gave up 1 base and J gave up 8 bases, with 11 bases separating them. The germline gives CDR1 SGHTA, CDR2 FQGNSA. The CDR3 spans 13 residues. For the CDR3, the DNA is TGTGCCAGCAGCTTAGACATGAAGGGGGGCTACACCTTC. It is translated as CASSLDMKGGYTF. The variable domain in full, with the rest retrieved from reference TRBV7-2 and TRBJ1-2, is GAGVSQSPSNKVTEKGKDVELRCDPISGHTALYWYRQSLGQGLEFLIYFQGNSAPDKSGLPSDRFSAERTGGSVSTLTIQRTQQEDSAVYLCASSLDMKGGYTFGSGTRLTVV.

The CDR3 DNA follows: TGCAGCGTTGCTGGGGGCGGTAGACTAGCGGGGGTCTACGAGCAGTACTTC. This sequence encodes CSVAGGGRLAGVYEQYF. The chain employs TRBV29-1 and TRBJ2-7; 12 bases agree with TRBD2. Trimming took 4 bases from V and 3 from J; bases not matched to a gene: 13. There are 17 residues in the CDR3. Germline CDR1 and CDR2: SQVTM and ANQGSEA.

The J gene is TRBJ1-5, the V gene TRBV27, with 7 bases lining up with TRBD1. Germline CDR1 and CDR2: MNHEY and SMNVEV (reference sequence). Trimming took 6 bases from V and 5 from J; bases not matched to a gene: 7. The CDR3 has 14 amino acids. CDR3 DNA: TGTGCCAGCAGAAACCTACAGGGGTATCAGCCCCAGCATTTT. Amino acid sequence: CASRNLQGYQPQHF.